The 25 T cell receptor beta chains below come from one sample, sequenced in a study of blood T cell repertoires in COVID-19. Libraries were prepared by immunoSEQ multiplex PCR; TCRdb keeps only in-frame clonotypes and omits some of them. Of almost 30,000 clones listed, 60% to 80% are singletons. Specimen: peripheral blood. These receptor sequences come from a woman in her seventies with acute or convalescent COVID-19.

The rearrangement uses TRBV28 and TRBJ2-1; no definite D call. The V end lost 7 bases, the J end lost 4 bases, and 11 bases lay between the germline ends. The CDR3 runs 13 residues. Germline CDR1 and CDR2: MDHEN and SYDVKM. The CDR3 region has the DNA TGTGCCAGCACGCGCGGTCCGTACAATGAGCAGTTCTTC. It specifies CASTRGPYNEQFF.

The chain has TRBV29-1 and TRBJ1-2; possible D gene TRBD1, 6 bases. The CDR3 has 12 residues. Germline values: CDR1 SQVTM, CDR2 ANQGSEA. Trimming cost V 5 bases and J 5 bases, with 12 bases left between them. In DNA, the CDR3 is TGCAGCGTTAGGGGAGGGGGGTATGGCTACACCTTC. Protein sequence: CSVRGGGYGYTF.

The chain recombines TRBV30 with TRBJ1-1; no clear D. The germline V gene has CDR1 GTSNPN and CDR2 SVGIG (reference sequence). This CDR3 contains 12 residues. V was shortened by 6 bases and J by 0 bases, with 8 bases between the two germline ends. In DNA form, the CDR3 reads TGTGCCTGCCATACTATGAACACTGAAGCTTTCTTT. This encodes CACHTMNTEAFF.

The rearrangement joins TRBV18 to TRBJ2-1; tentative D call: TRBD2 (6 bases). Germline values: CDR1 KGHSH, CDR2 LQKENI. The CDR3 length is 14 residues. Trimming shortened V by 3 bases and J by 5 bases, and 11 bases separated the two germline ends. For the CDR3, the DNA is TGTGCCAGCTCACCGCCGGGACTCCACAATGAGCAGTTCTTC. Translation gives CASSPPGLHNEQFF.

This clone was seen a single time. The genes are TRBV18 and TRBJ1-4; possible D gene TRBD1, 6 bases. Per the germline V gene, CDR1 is KGHSH and CDR2 is LQKENI. Trimming left V 3 bases short and J 6 bases short, with 20 bases between. The CDR3 has 17 residues. The CDR3: CASSPRPHRAVDEKLFF. DNA for the CDR3: TGTGCCAGCTCACCGCGGCCTCACAGGGCGGTGGATGAAAAACTGTTTTTT.

This clone has only a few counts. The rearrangement joins TRBV7-9 to TRBJ1-5; a possible D gene is TRBD1 (5 bases). CDR3 length: 14 residues. The V end lost 2 bases, the J end lost 4 bases, and 9 bases lay between the germline ends. The V gene's germline CDR1 is SEHNR and CDR2 FQNEAQ (reference sequence). The CDR3 reads CASSLSGPNQPQHF. Written as DNA, the CDR3 is TGTGCCAGCAGCTTATCAGGGCCGAATCAGCCCCAGCATTTT.

The V and J genes are TRBV4-2 and TRBJ2-2, with 8 bases that match TRBD2. Germline CDR1 reads LGHNA; CDR2 reads YNFKEQ. Unmatched junction bases numbered 7, after V lost 0 bases and J lost 4 bases. The CDR3 contains 17 residues. CDR3 in amino acids: CASSQDHGGGITGELFF. The CDR3 DNA reads as TGTGCCAGCAGCCAAGATCACGGCGGGGGGATCACCGGGGAGCTGTTTTTT.

The chain combines TRBV27 with TRBJ1-5; TRBD1 is a possible D gene (5 bases). CDR3 length: 12 amino acids. Germline V gives CDR1 MNHEY, CDR2 SMNVEV (reference sequence). V was cut by 3 bases and J by 6 bases, with 6 bases left in between. Written as DNA, the CDR3 is TGTGCCAGCAGTTTGGGGGGTCAGCCCCAGCATTTT. It yields the protein CASSLGGQPQHF.

This clone was recorded a few times. This chain joins TRBV6-4 and TRBJ2-2; 8 bases match TRBD2. The germline gives CDR1 MRHNA, CDR2 SNTAGT. V shed 5 bases, J shed 4 bases, and the junction held 9 bases outside the gene matches. CDR3 size: 16 residues. CDR3 coding DNA: TGTGCCAGCAGTCCCTTAGCGGGACATGGCACCGGGGAGCTGTTTTTT. Translating gives CASSPLAGHGTGELFF.

The chain is built from TRBV7-2 and TRBJ2-7; D uncertain. V was cut by 6 bases and J by 5 bases, with 8 bases left in between. CDR1 is SGHTA, CDR2 FQGNSA, per germline. The CDR3 is made up of 11 amino acids. CDR3 sequence (DNA): TGTGCCAGCAGATTACAGAACGAGCAGTACTTC. Translating it yields CASRLQNEQYF.

This clone has a handful of counts. This chain uses TRBV29-1 with TRBJ1-2; TRBD1 might be the D (5 bases). Looked up from germline, CDR1 is SQVTM and CDR2 is ANQGSEA. This CDR3 spans 12 amino acids. V lost 4 bases to trimming and J lost 6 bases, with 12 bases between them. The CDR3 spells CSVVDTPNGYTF. Written as DNA, the CDR3 is TGCAGCGTTGTGGACACGCCGAATGGCTACACCTTC.

The rearrangement links TRBV6-1 to TRBJ1-2; maybe TRBD1 (6 bases). Germline V gene sequence: CDR1 MNHNS, CDR2 SASEGT. The CDR3 is 16 amino acids. V lost 3 bases to trimming and J lost 0 bases, with 14 bases between them. Here the CDR3 DNA reads TGTGCCAGCAGTGATTTTCGGGGGGCGGCTAACTATGGCTACACCTTC. This encodes CASSDFRGAANYGYTF.

This rearrangement joins TRBV11-2 to TRBJ1-1; 7 nucleotides match TRBD1. In germline, CDR1 is SGHAT, CDR2 FQNNGV. After removal of 5 bases from V and 0 bases from J, the junction contained 9 bases not matched to a gene. The CDR3 runs 16 residues. CDR3 residues: CASSLGQVMLNTEAFF. The CDR3 DNA is TGTGCCAGCAGCCTCGGACAGGTCATGTTGAACACTGAAGCTTTCTTT.

In DNA form, the CDR3 reads TGCAGCGTTGAAGATCGGACTAGCGGGAGTCGTACTGAGACCCAGTACTTC. It is translated as CSVEDRTSGSRTETQYF. The rearrangement links TRBV29-1 to TRBJ2-5, with 13 bases that match TRBD2. The trim removed 0 bases at V and 5 bases at J, leaving 9 bases unmatched. The CDR3 runs to 17 residues. The germline V gene encodes CDR1 SQVTM and CDR2 ANQGSEA.

This clone was seen more than once but under ten times. The gene calls are TRBV7-2 and TRBJ1-1; 7 nucleotides align to TRBD1. Germline V CDR1 and CDR2: SGHTA, FQGNSA. V lost 5 bases, J lost 4 bases, and 10 bases stayed unmatched. The CDR3 runs 15 residues. The CDR3 DNA follows: TGTGCCAGCAGCCACCGGGGACAGCCACCCACTGAAGCTTTCTTT. This codes for CASSHRGQPPTEAFF. The complete variable domain, with remaining parts taken from reference TRBV7-2 and TRBJ1-1, reads GAGVSQSPSNKVTEKGKDVELRCDPISGHTALYWYRQSLGQGLEFLIYFQGNSAPDKSGLPSDRFSAERTGGSVSTLTIQRTQQEDSAVYLCASSHRGQPPTEAFFGQGTRLTVV.

This clone was counted between two and nine times. The V call is TRBV6-1, the J call TRBJ1-2; 8 positions match TRBD1. The CDR3 runs 13 residues. CDR1 is MNHNS, CDR2 SASEGT, per germline. Losses at the gene ends were 1 base for V and 8 bases for J; bases not matched to a gene: 3. DNA of the CDR3: TGTGCCAGCAGTGAAGGGACAGGGAAGGGCTACACCTTC. Translated: CASSEGTGKGYTF.

This clone was detected once. V and J are TRBV2 and TRBJ2-7; 10 nucleotides align to TRBD1. CDR3 length equals 14 residues. With 10 bases clipped from V and 4 bases from J, the junction kept 10 bases outside the gene matches. CDR1 and CDR2 from the germline V gene are SNHLY and FYNNEI. The CDR3 region is CATTTDRGRYEQYF. CDR3 bases: TGTGCCACTACGACCGACAGGGGGCGATACGAGCAGTACTTC.

The chain employs TRBV5-1 and TRBJ2-1; 14 nucleotides line up with TRBD2. The CDR3 is 17 residues long. V shed 4 bases and J 9 bases; nucleotides not matched to a gene: 12. The germline gives CDR1 SGHRS, CDR2 YFSETQ. The CDR3 sequence is CASSTSRTSGGLAEQFF. The CDR3, as DNA: TGCGCCAGCAGCACCTCCCGGACTAGCGGGGGGCTCGCTGAGCAGTTCTTC.

This chain links TRBV18 with TRBJ1-3, with unresolved D. This CDR3 has 15 amino acids. V was trimmed by 0 bases and J by 4 bases, leaving 10 bases between them. Germline assignment: CDR1 KGHSH and CDR2 LQKENI. DNA of the CDR3: TGTGCCAGCTCACCACCAAGTAAACAGGGAAACACCATATATTTT. Residues: CASSPPSKQGNTIYF.

This clone has more than one count but fewer than ten. The chain couples TRBV7-2 to TRBJ2-5, with D possibly being TRBD2 (5 bases). The CDR3 runs 12 residues. Trimming removed 8 bases at V and 1 base at J, with 8 bases between. CDR1 SGHTA and CDR2 FQGNSA come from the germline V gene. CDR3 sequence: CASREFQETQYF. The DNA for the CDR3 is TGTGCCAGCCGGGAATTCCAAGAGACCCAGTACTTC.

V and J are TRBV5-5 and TRBJ2-2; tentatively, D is TRBD2 (5 bases). V shed 3 bases and J shed 3 bases, with 18 bases lying between them. CDR1 is SGHKS, CDR2 YYEKEE, per germline (reference sequence). The CDR3 runs 17 residues. The DNA of the CDR3 is TGTGCCAGCAGCTCGACCCTGGGAGCTCCCCACACCGGGGAGCTGTTTTTT. Translating it yields CASSSTLGAPHTGELFF.

The chain is built from TRBV5-4 and TRBJ2-3, with 12 bases that match TRBD2. V lost 4 bases to trimming and J lost 3 bases; unmatched junction nucleotides: 6. The V gene's germline CDR1 is SGHNT and CDR2 YYREEE (reference sequence). The CDR3 loop spans 16 amino acids. The CDR3 DNA follows: TGTGCCAGCAGCGCCCGACTAGCGGGAGAAACAGATACGCAGTATTTT. It encodes CASSARLAGETDTQYF.

The V call is TRBV18, the J call TRBJ2-3; TRBD1 matches at 12 bases. From germline, CDR1 is KGHSH and CDR2 LQKENI. The CDR3 extends over 17 amino acids. Unmatched junction bases numbered 6, after V lost 4 bases and J lost 1 base. For the CDR3, the DNA is TGTGCCAGCTCACTCCGGGACAGGGGGCTGGGCACAGATACGCAGTATTTT. This encodes CASSLRDRGLGTDTQYF.

For the CDR3, the DNA is TGCGCCAGCAGCCCGGGAACGGATTCACCCCTCCACTTT. Its protein is CASSPGTDSPLHF. J is TRBJ1-6 and V is TRBV5-1; the D is unclear. Trimming shortened V by 4 bases and J by 8 bases, and 10 bases separated the two germline ends. The CDR3 has 13 residues. From germline, CDR1 is SGHRS and CDR2 YFSETQ.

This chain links TRBV9 with TRBJ2-1, with a weak D call TRBD2 (6 bases). Germline CDR1 SGDLS, CDR2 YYNGEE. CDR3 length equals 15 residues. Trimming removed 0 bases from V and 9 bases from J, with 16 bases in between. This CDR3 is CASSVEGTRSGEQFF. In DNA, the CDR3 is TGTGCCAGCAGCGTAGAAGGGACTCGGAGCGGTGAGCAGTTCTTC.